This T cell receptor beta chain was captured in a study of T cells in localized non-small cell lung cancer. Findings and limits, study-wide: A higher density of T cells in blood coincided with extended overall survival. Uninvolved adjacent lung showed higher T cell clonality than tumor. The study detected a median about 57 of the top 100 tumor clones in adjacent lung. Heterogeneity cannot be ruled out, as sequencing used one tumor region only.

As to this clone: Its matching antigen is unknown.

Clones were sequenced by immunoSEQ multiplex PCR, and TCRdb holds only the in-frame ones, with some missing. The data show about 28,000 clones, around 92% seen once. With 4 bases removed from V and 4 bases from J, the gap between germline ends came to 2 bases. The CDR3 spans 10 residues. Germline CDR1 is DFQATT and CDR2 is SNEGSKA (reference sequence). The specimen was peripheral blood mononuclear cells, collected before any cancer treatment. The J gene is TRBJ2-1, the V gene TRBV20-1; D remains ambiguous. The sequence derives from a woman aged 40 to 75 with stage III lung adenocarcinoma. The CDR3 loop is CSAIYNEQFF. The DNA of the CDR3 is TGCAGTGCTATATACAATGAGCAGTTCTTC.